Each of the 15 T cell receptor beta chains below was sequenced from the same sample in a study of blood T cell repertoires in COVID-19. TCRdb's table, derived via immunoSEQ multiplex PCR, lists solely in-frame clones and lacks some. The sample has over 45,000 clones, 82% seen once; the top ten hold around 7%. The sample consisted of peripheral blood. The receptors shown here come from a middle-aged man with acute or convalescent COVID-19.

The V gene is TRBV7-2, the J gene TRBJ2-3; 9 nucleotides agree with TRBD2. Germline CDR1 SGHTA, CDR2 FQGNSA. CDR3 length equals 16 residues. V was pared by 2 bases and J by 2 bases, with 5 bases of the junction left unmatched. CDR3 sequence (DNA): TGTGCCAGCAGCTTATCCGGCGGGGGGGCCACAGATACGCAGTATTTT. Protein product: CASSLSGGGATDTQYF.

The J gene is TRBJ1-4, the V gene TRBV18; 7 bases are a match to TRBD1. Germline V gene lookup returns CDR1 KGHSH and CDR2 LQKENI. The ends lost 3 bases at V and 7 bases at J; junction bases unmatched: 5. The CDR3 runs to 14 residues. In DNA form, the CDR3 reads TGTGCCAGCTCACCCGGGACAGTGACTGAAAAACTGTTTTTT. This gives the protein CASSPGTVTEKLFF.

J is TRBJ2-5 and V is TRBV7-9; a possible D gene is TRBD2 (6 bases). CDR3 length: 15 amino acids. Germline CDR1 and CDR2: SEHNR and FQNEAQ (reference sequence). Trimming cost V 1 base and J 0 bases, with 9 bases left between them. CDR3 sequence reads: CASSLGGLNQETQYF. The CDR3 DNA follows: TGTGCCAGCAGCTTAGGGGGACTTAACCAAGAGACCCAGTACTTC.

The J gene is TRBJ1-3, the V gene TRBV28; the D is unclear. This CDR3 has 13 residues. The V gene lost 6 bases and the J gene lost 4 bases, with 10 bases spanning the gap. Germline V gene data show CDR1 as MDHEN and CDR2 as SYDVKM. This CDR3 is CASRKNGGNTIYF. CDR3 in DNA: TGTGCCAGCAGAAAAAACGGGGGAAACACCATATATTTT.

This clone appeared a few times. This chain joins TRBV7-2 and TRBJ1-1; 12 bases fit TRBD1. V trimming: 1 base; J trimming: 10 bases; junction bases outside the gene matches: 7. CDR3 length: 15 amino acids. The germline V gene has CDR1 SGHTA and CDR2 FQGNSA. Here the CDR3 reads CASSLGGTGGFRAFF. CDR3 sequence (DNA): TGTGCCAGCAGCTTAGGCGGGACAGGGGGCTTTAGAGCTTTCTTT.

This chain uses TRBV5-1 with TRBJ2-3; D is possibly TRBD2 (5 bases). This CDR3 has 14 residues. V was cut by 4 bases and J by 2 bases, with 11 bases left in between. Germline CDR1 and CDR2: SGHRS and YFSETQ. The CDR3 reads CASSPLGVTDTQYF. The CDR3 nucleotides read TGCGCCAGCAGCCCACTGGGAGTCACAGATACGCAGTATTTT.

The V and J genes are TRBV7-6 and TRBJ1-1; D may be TRBD1 (6 bases). In germline, CDR1 is SGHVS, CDR2 FNYEAQ. The ends were cut back, 0 bases at V and 5 bases at J, with 13 bases in the middle. The CDR3 sequence is 15 residues long. CDR3 protein: CASSLAKGVGTEAFF. The DNA for the CDR3 is TGTGCCAGCAGCTTAGCTAAGGGGGTGGGGACTGAAGCTTTCTTT.

This clone is a singleton in its sample. The rearrangement uses TRBV5-5 and TRBJ2-7; D might be TRBD2 (6 bases). The CDR3 consists of 14 residues. Trimming stripped 0 bases from V and 5 bases from J, with 12 bases between. Germline values: CDR1 SGHKS, CDR2 YYEKEE (reference sequence). CDR3 coding DNA: TGTGCCAGCAGCTTGGTAAGGGACTTACACGAGCAGTACTTC. Translation: CASSLVRDLHEQYF.

This clone showed up just a few times. The chain couples TRBV5-6 to TRBJ2-1; 9 bases line up with TRBD1. The V gene end was trimmed by 5 bases and the J gene end by 10 bases; junction bases not matched to a gene: 7. From germline, CDR1 is SGHDT and CDR2 YYEEEE. The CDR3 is 13 amino acids. The CDR3 DNA is TGTGCCAGCAGGCCCGGACAGGGGAAGGAGCAGTTCTTC. Translated, it gives CASRPGQGKEQFF.

The V and J genes are TRBV2 and TRBJ1-1; 10 bases line up with TRBD1. The CDR3 is made up of 14 amino acids. The germline CDR1 and CDR2 sequences are SNHLY and FYNNEI. Trimming cost V 2 bases and J 4 bases; bases outside gene matches: 1. The CDR3 loop reads CASSERTGGTEAFF. In DNA, the CDR3 is TGTGCCAGCAGTGAAAGGACAGGGGGCACTGAAGCTTTCTTT. The complete variable domain, with remaining parts taken from reference TRBV2 and TRBJ1-1, reads EPEVTQTPSHQVTQMGQEVILRCVPISNHLYFYWYRQILGQKVEFLVSFYNNEISEKSEIFDDQFSVERPDGSNFTLKIRSTKLEDSAMYFCASSERTGGTEAFFGQGTRLTVV.

The gene calls are TRBV9 and TRBJ2-1; 7 bases align to TRBD1. Germline values: CDR1 SGDLS, CDR2 YYNGEE. CDR3 size: 13 residues. Trimming took 8 bases from V and 9 from J; bases not matched to a gene: 11. The DNA for the CDR3 is TGTGCCAGTGGGCTAAAGGGGGCTAGTGAGCAGTTCTTC. Protein sequence: CASGLKGASEQFF. The full variable domain, in which reference TRBV9 and TRBJ2-1 provide the parts outside the CDR3, is DSGVTQTPKHLITATGQRVTLRCSPRSGDLSVYWYQQSLDQGLQFLIQYYNGEERAKGNILERFSAQQFPDLHSELNLSSLELGDSALYFCASGLKGASEQFFGPGTRLTVL.

The V call is TRBV7-9, the J call TRBJ2-2; D gene unclear. Germline V lookup: CDR1 SEHNR, CDR2 FQNEAQ (reference sequence). The CDR3 is made up of 12 amino acids. Trimming cost V 4 bases and J 5 bases, with 5 bases left between them. The CDR3 DNA sequence: TGTGCCAGCAGCTATAGAACCGGGGAGCTGTTTTTT. Its protein product is CASSYRTGELFF.

This clone was recorded a few times. This sequence joins TRBV18 and TRBJ1-3; 7 bases are a match to TRBD1. The CDR3 contains 17 residues. The germline V gene encodes CDR1 KGHSH and CDR2 LQKENI. Trimming took 6 bases from V and 5 from J; bases not matched to a gene: 16. This CDR3 reads CASSPTTRNRGRNTIYF. The CDR3 DNA sequence: TGTGCCAGCTCTCCGACGACGCGCAACAGGGGCAGAAACACCATATATTTT.

This clone was counted once. The rearrangement joins TRBV7-8 to TRBJ2-7; 7 bases align to TRBD2. With V trimmed by 2 bases and J by 3 bases, 13 bases remained unmatched. The CDR3 length is 17 residues. The germline V gene has CDR1 SGHVS and CDR2 FQNEAQ. The CDR3 nucleotides are TGTGCCAGCAGCTTAATTGTGGGCGGGGGAGTTGGCTACGAGCAGTACTTC. This codes for CASSLIVGGGVGYEQYF.

This clone was found a few times. The chain is built from TRBV19 and TRBJ2-7; TRBD1 aligns across 10 bases. The V and J ends lost 6 bases and 5 bases, in that order; junction bases with no gene match: 4. The CDR3 is 13 residues long. Germline V CDR1 and CDR2: LNHDA, SQIVND (reference sequence). Written as DNA, the CDR3 is TGTGCCAGTAGCCCGACAGGGGGCCACGAGCAGTACTTC. As protein: CASSPTGGHEQYF.